The source of this T cell receptor (beta chain) is a study of cytomegalovirus exposure and HLA in healthy donors. Study context: Some 180 million T cells yielded fewer than 120 million unique TCR beta sequences in earlier analysis. General study findings and limits: Earlier results showed most TCR beta V segments being productive about 90% or about 30% of the time.

Comments on this clone: Its antigen is unknown.

CDR3 length equals 15 residues. CDR1 is SNHLY and CDR2 is FYNNEI in the germline V gene. Between the trimmed V and J ends, which lost 1 base and 7 bases, there was a span of 14 bases. PCR involved 60 Vbeta and 13 Jbeta primers. Authors' data handling: Later, an analysis found some 80 million unique TCR beta chains, and 8.5 million to 14 million of these were shared. Sequenced by immunoSEQ multiplex PCR; TCRdb stores in-frame clones only, minus some. That table is the source of V, J and clone size, and D and trimming were worked out from the DNA. The repertoire holds approximately 190,000 clones, with approximately 90% as singletons.

The receptor was isolated from a boy between 2 and 15 years old in good health and CMV-seronegative. The sample taken for sequencing was PBMCs. The gene calls are TRBV2 and TRBJ1-5; perhaps TRBD1 as D (6 bases). The chain's CDR3 is CASSEGVTGHQPQHF. The CDR3 region has the DNA TGTGCCAGCAGTGAAGGCGTAACAGGGCACCAGCCCCAGCATTTT.